These 3 T cell receptor beta chains originate from one sample sequenced in a study of shared clonotypes between healthy human individuals. Libraries were prepared by immunoSEQ multiplex PCR; TCRdb keeps only in-frame clonotypes and omits some of them. The sample holds about a million clones, about 76% seen once. Sample: memory CD4+ T cells sorted from blood. Stated subset: CD45RA-negative fraction. The receptor set was obtained from a man between 18 and 35 years old in good health.

The rearrangement uses TRBV5-5 and TRBJ2-1; the match to TRBD2 covers 11 bases. This CDR3 contains 15 residues. The trim removed 1 base at V and 4 bases at J, leaving 1 base unmatched. From germline, CDR1 is SGHKS and CDR2 YYEKEE (reference sequence). Written as DNA, the CDR3 is TGTGCCAGCAGCTTGTCTAGCGGGGGGTACAATGAGCAGTTCTTC. Translated, it gives CASSLSSGGYNEQFF.

This clone has a handful of counts. The chain employs TRBV5-1 and TRBJ2-3; possibly TRBD1 for D (6 bases). Looked up from germline, CDR1 is SGHRS and CDR2 is YFSETQ. V lost 5 bases, J lost 1 base, and 11 bases lay in between. This CDR3 comprises 14 residues. CDR3 in amino acids: CASSTQGRTDTQYF. The DNA of the CDR3 is TGCGCCAGCAGTACCCAGGGGCGCACAGATACGCAGTATTTT.

For this clone: With a much larger clone just one base away, this may be a read error. The chain recombines TRBV28 with TRBJ2-5; unclear D gene. The J call is uncertain, as TRBJ2-7 better fits the DNA end. The CDR3 runs 11 residues. The germline V gene has CDR1 MDHEN and CDR2 SYDVKM. The CDR3 spells CASSQAYEQYF. The DNA for the CDR3 is TGTGCCAGCAGTCAAGCCTACGAGCAGTACTTC.